The next 14 T cell receptor beta chains were all read from a single sample in a study of tumor-infiltrating lymphocytes in oesophageal squamous cell carcinoma. TCRdb recomputed calls from the PCR reads with MiXCR, one row per CDR3 protein. The sample has about 21,000 distinct CDR3 sequences; 36% are singletons. The sequenced sample consisted of esophageal tumor tissue. Every receptor here comes from a male donor with esophageal squamous cell carcinoma.

Notes on this clonotype: No DNA is shown, since the ends of the CDR3 on it are uncertain; the CDR3 is the one TCRdb lists. J is TRBJ2-6 and V is TRBV6-1; whether TRBD2, the table's D call, matches the DNA was not checked. Per the germline V gene, CDR1 is MNHNS and CDR2 is SASEGT. The CDR3 contains 19 residues when both ends are counted. The chain's CDR3 is CASSEADRGLAELRAVLRF.

The chain carries TRBV7-8 and TRBJ2-1, with D perhaps matching TRBD2 (5 bases). The end of the DNA fits TRBJ2-7 better, so the J call may be wrong. The CDR3 length is 17 residues. From germline, CDR1 is SGHVS and CDR2 FQNEAQ. Here the CDR3 reads CASSFTTGADSSYEQYF. The DNA for the CDR3 is TGTGCCAGCAGCTTTACCACTGGAGCGGATAGCTCCTACGAGCAGTACTTC.

This clonotype was observed a handful of times. The conserved closing phenylalanine or tryptophan is absent in this CDR3, likely reflecting a read error. No DNA is shown, since the ends of the CDR3 on it are uncertain; the CDR3 is the one TCRdb lists. CDR3 protein: CASSRDSGTDNGYTFGS. The J gene is TRBJ2-7, the V gene TRBV6-5; the table's TRBD1 call for D was not verified on the DNA. Germline V gene lookup returns CDR1 MNHEY and CDR2 SVGAGI. From its first to its last residue, the CDR3 has 17 amino acids.

This clonotype was found many times. CDR3 bases: TGTGCCAGCAGCCGTGCAGGACAGGGTTACAATGAGCAGTTCTTC. It codes for CASSRAGQGYNEQFF. The rearrangement uses TRBV7-3 and TRBJ2-1; 8 nucleotides match TRBD1. CDR3 length: 15 amino acids. CDR1 is SGHTA, CDR2 FQGTGA, per germline. The J segment lost 4 bases and the V segment lost 5 bases, leaving 7 bases of the junction unmatched.

Notes on this clonotype: The CDR3 end shows no conserved phenylalanine or tryptophan, and so a read error is likely. J is TRBJ1-4 and V is TRBV5-1; a weak D match, TRBD1 (6 bases). This CDR3 region has 13 residues. Germline CDR1 and CDR2: SGHRS and YFSETQ. V lost 7 bases to trimming and J lost 4 bases, with 11 bases between them. The CDR3 is CASGRGDNEKLFY. CDR3 sequence (DNA): TGCGCCAGCGGAAGGGGGGATAATGAAAAACTGTTTTAT.

J is TRBJ2-3 and V is TRBV7-2; D is uncertain. V was trimmed by 5 bases and J by 3 bases, leaving 15 bases between them. This CDR3 comprises 15 residues. Per germline, CDR1 SGHTA and CDR2 FQGNSA. The CDR3 DNA sequence: TGTGCCAGCAGCGCAAGGCCCTTAAGGACAGATACGCAGTATTTT. Protein: CASSARPLRTDTQYF.

This clonotype was picked up one time. The gene calls are TRBV7-6 and TRBJ2-1; 7 nucleotides match TRBD1. The J call may be in error: the DNA end matches TRBJ2-7 better. The CDR3 has 15 residues. Germline V gene sequence: CDR1 SGHVS, CDR2 FNYEAQ. The CDR3 DNA is TGTGCCAGCAGCCTACAGGGGACACTTAACCGGGGGCAGTACTTC. Protein product: CASSLQGTLNRGQYF.

Ten or more counts support this clonotype. V gene TRBV5-8 combines with J gene TRBJ2-4; 8 nucleotides align to TRBD1. The J segment lost 5 bases and the V segment lost 3 bases, leaving 4 bases of the junction unmatched. Germline CDR1 is SGHTS and CDR2 is YDEGEE. There are 14 residues in the CDR3. The CDR3 sequence is CASSWGQAQNIQYF. CDR3 DNA sequence: TGTGCCAGCAGCTGGGGACAGGCCCAAAACATTCAGTACTTC.

In its sample, this clonotype was seen many times. This chain uses TRBV25-1 with TRBJ2-5; no clear D. Trimming stripped 5 bases from V and 4 bases from J, with 14 bases between. Germline CDR1 MGHDK, CDR2 SYGVNS. CDR3 length equals 14 residues. The DNA of the CDR3 is TGTGCCAGCAGTTCCCGGCTCTTGGGAGAGACCCAGTACTTC. Translation gives CASSSRLLGETQYF.

The genes are TRBV5-1 and TRBJ1-2, with D possibly being TRBD1 (6 bases). The germline V gene encodes CDR1 SGHRS and CDR2 YFSETQ. There are 14 residues in the CDR3. The V and J ends lost 0 bases and 3 bases respectively, with 9 bases between them. The CDR3 loop is CASSLEPGDYGYTF. Written as DNA, the CDR3 is TGCGCCAGCAGCTTGGAGCCAGGGGACTATGGCTACACCTTC.

This clonotype was picked up many times. J is TRBJ2-7 and V is TRBV5-1; 8 positions agree with TRBD2. CDR1 and CDR2 from the germline V gene are SGHRS and YFSETQ. After removal of 4 bases from V and 2 bases from J, the junction contained 8 bases not matched to a gene. The CDR3 is 15 amino acids. This chain's CDR3 is CASSKDSGKAYEQYF. CDR3 bases: TGCGCCAGCAGCAAAGATAGCGGGAAGGCCTACGAGCAGTACTTC.

This clonotype was seen only once. The chain is built from TRBV6-8 and TRBJ2-5; 11 bases are shared with TRBD1. J gave up 3 bases and V 9 bases, and 3 bases lay outside the gene matches. Germline CDR1 reads MNHGY; CDR2 reads SAAAGT. This CDR3 comprises 13 residues. The CDR3 nucleotides are TGTGCCAGTCGGACAGGGGGCGAAGAGACCCAGTACTTC. Translated: CASRTGGEETQYF.

Remarks on this clonotype: A read error may be the cause here, since a much bigger clone is one base away. The V call is TRBV6-5, the J call TRBJ1-5; D not certain. Germline CDR1 and CDR2: MNHEY and SVGAGI. The CDR3 sequence is 13 residues long. Trimming left V 7 bases short and J 2 bases short, with 9 bases between. CDR3 sequence (DNA): TGTGCCAGCAAGGAAACTGGCAATCAGCCCCAGCATTTT. Protein: CASKETGNQPQHF.

The chain uses TRBV7-2 and TRBJ2-3; D unclear. The germline V and J ends were trimmed by 5 bases and 0 bases, with 9 bases remaining between them. Germline CDR1 and CDR2: SGHTA and FQGNSA. CDR3 size: 14 residues. In nucleotides, the CDR3 is TGTGCCAGCAGCCCCACCACAAGCACAGATACGCAGTATTTT. This translates into CASSPTTSTDTQYF.